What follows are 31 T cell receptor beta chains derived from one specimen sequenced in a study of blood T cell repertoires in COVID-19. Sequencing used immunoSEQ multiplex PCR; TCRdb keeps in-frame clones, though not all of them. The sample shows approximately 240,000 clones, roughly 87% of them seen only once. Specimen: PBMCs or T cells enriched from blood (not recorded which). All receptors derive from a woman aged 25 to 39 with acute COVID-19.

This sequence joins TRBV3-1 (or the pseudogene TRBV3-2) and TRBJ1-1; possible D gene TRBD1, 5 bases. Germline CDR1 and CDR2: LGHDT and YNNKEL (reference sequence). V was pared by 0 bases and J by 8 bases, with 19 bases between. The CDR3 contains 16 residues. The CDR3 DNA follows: TGTGCCAGCAGCCAAGATCGGTCCAGGGTCCAGTTGGAAGCTTTCTTT. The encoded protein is CASSQDRSRVQLEAFF.

Written as DNA, the CDR3 is TGTGCCAGCAGCTTCCGGGACAGTCGTAATGAGCAGTTCTTC. It encodes CASSFRDSRNEQFF. V is TRBV7-3 and J is TRBJ2-1; 7 bases fit TRBD1. V dropped 3 bases and J dropped 7; count of bases not matched to a gene: 6. This CDR3 has 14 residues. The germline V gene encodes CDR1 SGHTA and CDR2 FQGTGA.

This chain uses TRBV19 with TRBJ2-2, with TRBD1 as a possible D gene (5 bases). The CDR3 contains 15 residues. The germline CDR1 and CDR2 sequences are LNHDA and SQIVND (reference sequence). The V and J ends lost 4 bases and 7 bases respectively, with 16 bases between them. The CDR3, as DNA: TGTGCCAGTAGTACCGTGACGAGCCAGGGCGGGGAGCTGTTTTTT. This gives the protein CASSTVTSQGGELFF.

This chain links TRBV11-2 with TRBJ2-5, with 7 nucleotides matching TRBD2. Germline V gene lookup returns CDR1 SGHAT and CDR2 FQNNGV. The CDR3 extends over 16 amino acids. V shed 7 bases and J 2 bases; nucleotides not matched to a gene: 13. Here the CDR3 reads CASTSRASGGQETQYF. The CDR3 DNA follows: TGTGCCAGCACCTCGAGGGCTAGCGGAGGACAAGAGACCCAGTACTTC.

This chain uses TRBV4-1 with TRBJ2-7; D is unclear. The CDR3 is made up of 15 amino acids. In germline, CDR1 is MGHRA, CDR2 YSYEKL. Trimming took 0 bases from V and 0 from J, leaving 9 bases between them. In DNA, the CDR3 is TGCGCCAGCAGCCAAGACAGGTACTTCTCCTACGAGCAGTACTTC. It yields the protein CASSQDRYFSYEQYF.

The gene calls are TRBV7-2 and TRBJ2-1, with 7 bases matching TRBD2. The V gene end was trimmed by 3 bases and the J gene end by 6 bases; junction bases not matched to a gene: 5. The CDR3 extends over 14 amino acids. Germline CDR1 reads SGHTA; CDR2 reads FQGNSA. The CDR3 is CASSFATSPNEQFF. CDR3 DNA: TGTGCCAGCAGCTTTGCGACTAGCCCCAATGAGCAGTTCTTC.

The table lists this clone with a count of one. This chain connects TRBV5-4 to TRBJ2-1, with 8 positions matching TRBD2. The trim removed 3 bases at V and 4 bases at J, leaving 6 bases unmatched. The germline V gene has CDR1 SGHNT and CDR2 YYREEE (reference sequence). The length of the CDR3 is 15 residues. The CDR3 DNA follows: TGTGCCAGCAGCTCCGGGACTAGTCTTTACAATGAGCAGTTCTTC. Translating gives CASSSGTSLYNEQFF.

Here the CDR3 DNA reads TGTGCCAGCAGTCTCCTCGGGATCCGGGACACTGAAGCTTTCTTT. Protein product: CASSLLGIRDTEAFF. The J gene is TRBJ1-1, the V gene TRBV6-5; no reliable D call. The CDR3 consists of 15 residues. Per the germline V gene, CDR1 is MNHEY and CDR2 is SVGAGI. V shed 5 bases and J shed 3 bases, with 16 bases lying between them.

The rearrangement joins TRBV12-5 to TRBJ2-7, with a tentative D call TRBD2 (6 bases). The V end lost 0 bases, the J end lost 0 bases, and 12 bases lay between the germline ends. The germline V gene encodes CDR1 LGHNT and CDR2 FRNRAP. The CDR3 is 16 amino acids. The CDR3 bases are TGTGCTAGTGGTTTGGTATTGGGGGGAAGCTCCTACGAGCAGTACTTC. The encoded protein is CASGLVLGGSSYEQYF.

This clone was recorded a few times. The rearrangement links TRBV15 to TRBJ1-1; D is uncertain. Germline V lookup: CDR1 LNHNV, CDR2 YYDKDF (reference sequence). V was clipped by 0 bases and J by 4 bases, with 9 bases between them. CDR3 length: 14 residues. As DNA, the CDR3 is TGTGCCACCAGCAGAGATCACGCAGGCACTGAAGCTTTCTTT. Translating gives CATSRDHAGTEAFF. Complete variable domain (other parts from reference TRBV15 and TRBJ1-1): DAMVIQNPRYQVTQFGKPVTLSCSQTLNHNVMYWYQQKSSQAPKLLFHYYDKDFNNEADTPDNFQSRRPNTSFCFLDIRSPGLGDTAMYLCATSRDHAGTEAFFGQGTRLTVV.

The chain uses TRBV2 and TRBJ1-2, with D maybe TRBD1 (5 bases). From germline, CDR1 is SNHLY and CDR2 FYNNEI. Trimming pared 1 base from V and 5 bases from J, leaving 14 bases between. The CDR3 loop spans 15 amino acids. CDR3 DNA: TGTGCCAGCAGTGAAGGGGTGGGGGGTTTTTATGGCTACACCTTC. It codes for CASSEGVGGFYGYTF.

DNA of the CDR3: TGTGCCAGCAGTTTATCTGGAGCTTCACCCCTCCACTTT. This sequence encodes CASSLSGASPLHF. The chain carries TRBV28 and TRBJ1-6; D is unresolved. CDR1 and CDR2 from the germline V gene are MDHEN and SYDVKM. Trimming removed 1 base from V and 9 bases from J, with 7 bases in between. CDR3 size: 13 residues.

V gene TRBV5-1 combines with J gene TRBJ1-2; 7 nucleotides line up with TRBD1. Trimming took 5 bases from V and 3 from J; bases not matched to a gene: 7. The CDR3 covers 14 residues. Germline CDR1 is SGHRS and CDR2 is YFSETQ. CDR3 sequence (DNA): TGCGCCAGCAGTAGTGAGGGGGCTGACTATGGCTACACCTTC. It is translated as CASSSEGADYGYTF.

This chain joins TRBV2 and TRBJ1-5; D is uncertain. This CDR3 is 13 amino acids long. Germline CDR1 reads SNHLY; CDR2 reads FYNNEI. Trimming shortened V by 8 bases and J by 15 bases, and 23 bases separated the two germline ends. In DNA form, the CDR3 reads TGTGCCAGCCGCCCGGAAATCGACCGGCCAGGGCATTTT. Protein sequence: CASRPEIDRPGHF. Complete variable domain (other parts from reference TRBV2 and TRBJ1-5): EPEVTQTPSHQVTQMGQEVILRCVPISNHLYFYWYRQILGQKVEFLVSFYNNEISEKSEIFDDQFSVERPDGSNFTLKIRSTKLEDSAMYFCASRPEIDRPGHFGDGTRLSIL.

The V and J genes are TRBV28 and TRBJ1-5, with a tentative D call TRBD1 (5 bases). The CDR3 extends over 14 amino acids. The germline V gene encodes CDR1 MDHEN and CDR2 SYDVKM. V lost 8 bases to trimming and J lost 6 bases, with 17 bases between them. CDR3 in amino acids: CASARGWESQPQHF. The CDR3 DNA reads TGTGCCAGCGCGCGGGGGTGGGAGAGTCAGCCCCAGCATTTT.

For the CDR3, the DNA is TGTGCCAGCAGCTTAGCTGAGGGAGACTACACCTTC. Translation: CASSLAEGDYTF. This chain links TRBV7-8 with TRBJ1-2, with unresolved D. Deletions cut 0 bases from V and 10 bases from J, with 9 bases between. The germline gives CDR1 SGHVS, CDR2 FQNEAQ. The CDR3 has 12 amino acids.

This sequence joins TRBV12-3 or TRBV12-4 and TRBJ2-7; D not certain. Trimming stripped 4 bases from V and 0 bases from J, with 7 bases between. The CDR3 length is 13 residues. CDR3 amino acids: CASSSSDSYEQYF. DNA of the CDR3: TGTGCCAGCAGTTCTAGTGACTCCTACGAGCAGTACTTC.

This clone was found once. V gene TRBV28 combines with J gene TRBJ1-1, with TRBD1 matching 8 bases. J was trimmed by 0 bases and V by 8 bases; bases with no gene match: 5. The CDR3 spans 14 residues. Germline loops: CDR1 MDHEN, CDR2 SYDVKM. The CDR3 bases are TGTGCCAGCGGGACAGGAGCCATGAACACTGAAGCTTTCTTT. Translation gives CASGTGAMNTEAFF.

CDR3 in amino acids: CASSLVVPRTGNYEQYF. The CDR3 DNA reads TGTGCCAGCAGCTTAGTTGTCCCGCGGACAGGGAACTACGAGCAGTACTTC. The J gene is TRBJ2-7, the V gene TRBV7-8, with 8 positions matching TRBD1. The ends lost 1 base at V and 3 bases at J; junction bases unmatched: 11. Germline CDR1 SGHVS, CDR2 FQNEAQ. This CDR3 is built from 17 residues. Filled out from reference TRBV7-8 and TRBJ2-7, the complete variable domain reads GAGVSQSPRYKVAKRGQDVALRCDPISGHVSLFWYQQALGQGPEFLTYFQNEAQLDKSGLPSDRFFAERPEGSVSTLKIQRTQQEDSAVYLCASSLVVPRTGNYEQYFGPGTRLTVT.

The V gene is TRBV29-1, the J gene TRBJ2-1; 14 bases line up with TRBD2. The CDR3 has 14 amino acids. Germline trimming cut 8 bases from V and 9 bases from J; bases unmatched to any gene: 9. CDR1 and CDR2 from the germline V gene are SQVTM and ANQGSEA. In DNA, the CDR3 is TGCAGCACCGGGACTAGCGGGGGAACGGGTGAGCAGTTCTTC. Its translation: CSTGTSGGTGEQFF.

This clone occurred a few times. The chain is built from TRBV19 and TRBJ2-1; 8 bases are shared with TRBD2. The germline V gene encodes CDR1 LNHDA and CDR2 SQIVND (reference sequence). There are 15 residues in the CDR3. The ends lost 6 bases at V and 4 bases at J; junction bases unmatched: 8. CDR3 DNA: TGTGCCAGTAGCCGTAGCGGGGAGAAATACAATGAGCAGTTCTTC. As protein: CASSRSGEKYNEQFF.

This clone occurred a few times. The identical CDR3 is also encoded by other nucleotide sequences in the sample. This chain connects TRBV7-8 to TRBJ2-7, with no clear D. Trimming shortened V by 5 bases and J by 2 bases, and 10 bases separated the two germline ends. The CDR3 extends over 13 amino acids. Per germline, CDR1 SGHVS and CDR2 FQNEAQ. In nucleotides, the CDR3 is TGTGCCAGCAGCCTCGACACGACCTACGAGCAGTACTTC. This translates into CASSLDTTYEQYF.

CDR3 sequence (DNA): TGTGCCAGCAGCGCTACAGGAATTAGCAATCAGCCCCAGCATTTT. Its translation: CASSATGISNQPQHF. The chain carries TRBV2 and TRBJ1-5; possibly TRBD1 for D (5 bases). The V end lost 6 bases, the J end lost 0 bases, and 12 bases lay between the germline ends. CDR1 and CDR2 (germline): SNHLY, FYNNEI. The CDR3 sequence is 15 residues long.

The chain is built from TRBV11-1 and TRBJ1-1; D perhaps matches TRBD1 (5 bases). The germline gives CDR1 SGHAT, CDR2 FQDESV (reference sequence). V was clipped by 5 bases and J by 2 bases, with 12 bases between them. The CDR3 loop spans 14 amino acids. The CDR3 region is CASSTEDTNTEAFF. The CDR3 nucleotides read TGTGCCAGCAGCACAGAGGACACAAACACTGAAGCTTTCTTT.

The CDR3 bases are TGTGCCAGCAGCCAAGCGCTGGGACAGGGGGCCAGGGAGACCCAGTACTTC. Translation gives CASSQALGQGARETQYF. The chain joins TRBV3-1 (or the pseudogene TRBV3-2) to TRBJ2-5; 12 nucleotides align to TRBD1. The J segment lost 5 bases and the V segment lost 1 base, leaving 8 bases of the junction unmatched. Per the germline V gene, CDR1 is LGHDT and CDR2 is YNNKEL (reference sequence). There are 17 residues in the CDR3.

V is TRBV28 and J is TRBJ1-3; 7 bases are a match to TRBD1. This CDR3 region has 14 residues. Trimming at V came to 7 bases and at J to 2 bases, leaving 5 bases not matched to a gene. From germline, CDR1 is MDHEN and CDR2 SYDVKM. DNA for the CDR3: TGTGCCAGCACCTTAGACAGGGCTGGAAACACCATATATTTT. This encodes CASTLDRAGNTIYF.

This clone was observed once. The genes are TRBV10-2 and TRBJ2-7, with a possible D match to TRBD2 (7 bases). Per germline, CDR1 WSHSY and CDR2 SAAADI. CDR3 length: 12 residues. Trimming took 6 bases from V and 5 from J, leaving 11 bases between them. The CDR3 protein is CASSGGLHEQYF. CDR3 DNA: TGCGCCAGCAGCGGGGGGCTCCACGAGCAGTACTTC.

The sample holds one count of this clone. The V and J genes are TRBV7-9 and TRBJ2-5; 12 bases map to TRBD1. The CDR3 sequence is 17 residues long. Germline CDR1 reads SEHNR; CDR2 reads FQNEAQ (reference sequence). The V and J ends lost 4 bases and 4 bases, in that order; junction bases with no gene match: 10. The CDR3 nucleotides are TGTGCCAGCAGCTGGGGACAGGGGGCCCCACATGGAGAGACCCAGTACTTC. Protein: CASSWGQGAPHGETQYF.

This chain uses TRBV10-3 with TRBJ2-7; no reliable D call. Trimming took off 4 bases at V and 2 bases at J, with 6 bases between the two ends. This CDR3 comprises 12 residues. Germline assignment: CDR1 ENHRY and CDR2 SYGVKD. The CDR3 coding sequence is TGTGCCATCAGTGCCACAGCCTACGAGCAGTACTTC. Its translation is CAISATAYEQYF.

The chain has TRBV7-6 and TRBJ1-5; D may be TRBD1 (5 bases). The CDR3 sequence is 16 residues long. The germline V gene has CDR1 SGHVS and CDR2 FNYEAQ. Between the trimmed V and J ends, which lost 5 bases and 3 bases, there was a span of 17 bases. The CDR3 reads CASSEYRAGFNQPQHF. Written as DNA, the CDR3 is TGTGCCAGCAGCGAATATCGGGCAGGGTTCAATCAGCCCCAGCATTTT.

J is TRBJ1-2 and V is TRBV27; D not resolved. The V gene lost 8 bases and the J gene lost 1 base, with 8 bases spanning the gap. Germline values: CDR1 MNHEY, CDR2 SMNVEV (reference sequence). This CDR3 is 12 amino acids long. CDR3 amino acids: CASGTVNYGYTF. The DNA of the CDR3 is TGTGCCAGCGGAACAGTTAACTATGGCTACACCTTC.